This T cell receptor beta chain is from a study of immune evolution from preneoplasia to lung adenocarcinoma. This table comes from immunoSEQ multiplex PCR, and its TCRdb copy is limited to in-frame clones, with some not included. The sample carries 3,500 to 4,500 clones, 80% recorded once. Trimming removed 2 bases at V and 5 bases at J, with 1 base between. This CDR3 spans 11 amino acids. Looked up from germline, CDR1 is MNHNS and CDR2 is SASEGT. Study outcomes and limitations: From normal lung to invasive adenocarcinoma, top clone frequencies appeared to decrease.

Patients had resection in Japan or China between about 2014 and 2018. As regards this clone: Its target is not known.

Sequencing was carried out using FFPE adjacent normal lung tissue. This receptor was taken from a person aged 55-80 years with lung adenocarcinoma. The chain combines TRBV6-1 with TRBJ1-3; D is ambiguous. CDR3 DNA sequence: TGTGCCAGCAGTGAAAGAAACACCATATATTTT. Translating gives CASSERNTIYF.